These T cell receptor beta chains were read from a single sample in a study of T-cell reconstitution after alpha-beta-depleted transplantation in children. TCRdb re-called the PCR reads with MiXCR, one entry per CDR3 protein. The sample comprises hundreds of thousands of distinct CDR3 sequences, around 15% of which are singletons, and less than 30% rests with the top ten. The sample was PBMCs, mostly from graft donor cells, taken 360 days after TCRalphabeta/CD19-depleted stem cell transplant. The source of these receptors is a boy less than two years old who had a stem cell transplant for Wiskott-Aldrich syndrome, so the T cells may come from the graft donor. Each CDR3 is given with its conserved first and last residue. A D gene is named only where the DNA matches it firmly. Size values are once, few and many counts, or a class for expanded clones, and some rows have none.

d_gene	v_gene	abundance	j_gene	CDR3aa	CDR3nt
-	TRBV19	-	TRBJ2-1	CASRSRRNEQFF	TGTGCCAGTAGGTCTAGGCGTAATGAGCAGTTCTTC
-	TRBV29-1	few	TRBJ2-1	CSVAPGANEQFF	TGCAGCGTTGCCCCAGGGGCCAATGAGCAGTTCTTC
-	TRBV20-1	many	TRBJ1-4	CSAIHPGRDSVF	TGCAGTGCTATACACCCGGGACGGGATTCGGTTTTT
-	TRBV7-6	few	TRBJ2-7	CASSPDRTYEQYF	TGTGCCAGCAGCCCGGACAGAACCTACGAGCAGTACTTC
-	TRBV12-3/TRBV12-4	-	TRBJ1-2	CASRQAAGYGYTF	TGTGCCAGCAGACAGGCGGCGGGGTATGGCTACACCTTC
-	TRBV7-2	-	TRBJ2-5	CASSFWIDEETQYF	TGTGCCAGCAGCTTCTGGATAGACGAAGAGACCCAGTACTTC
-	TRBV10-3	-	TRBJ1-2	CAIRNRVRVGPYGYTF	TGTGCCATCAGAAACAGGGTGCGCGTGGGTCCGTATGGCTACACCTTC
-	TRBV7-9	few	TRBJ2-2	CASSFHGELFF	TGTGCCAGCAGCTTCCACGGGGAGCTGTTTTTT
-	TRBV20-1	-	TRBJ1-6	CSAIDPALYNSPLHF	TGCAGTGCAATCGACCCGGCCCTCTATAATTCACCCCTCCACTTT
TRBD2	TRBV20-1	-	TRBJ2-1	CSALRTSLYNEQFF	TGCAGTGCCTTACGGACTAGCCTTTACAATGAGCAGTTCTTC
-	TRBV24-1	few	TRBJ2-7	CATSDLDRPYEQYF	TGTGCCACCAGTGATTTGGACAGGCCCTACGAGCAGTACTTC
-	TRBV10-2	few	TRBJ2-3	CASSGSPGRDTQYF	TGCGCCAGCAGCGGCTCCCCTGGGAGGGATACGCAGTATTTT
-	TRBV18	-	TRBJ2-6	CASSLGGSSGTNVLTF	TGTGCCAGCTCACTTGGAGGGTCCTCTGGGACCAACGTCCTGACTTTC
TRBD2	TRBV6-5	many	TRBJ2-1	CASMGTSGRGGYYNEQFF	TGTGCCAGCATGGGGACTAGCGGGAGAGGGGGCTACTACAATGAGCAGTTCTTC
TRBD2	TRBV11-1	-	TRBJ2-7	CASSRGLAGVVEQYF	TGTGCCAGCAGCCGAGGACTAGCGGGAGTGGTCGAGCAGTACTTC
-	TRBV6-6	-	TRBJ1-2	CASSYRDVGYTF	TGTGCCAGCAGTTACCGGGACGTCGGCTACACCTTC
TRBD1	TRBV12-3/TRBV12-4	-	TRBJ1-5	CASSSTGVGQPQHF	TGTGCCAGCAGTTCGACAGGGGTCGGGCAGCCCCAGCATTTT
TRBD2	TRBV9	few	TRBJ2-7	CASSVGGWGGDEQYF	TGTGCCAGCAGCGTAGGAGGTTGGGGGGGGGACGAGCAGTACTTC
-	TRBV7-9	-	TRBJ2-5	CASSLRRAAQETQYF	TGTGCCAGCAGCTTAAGACGGGCAGCTCAAGAGACCCAGTACTTC